This TCR beta chain comes out of a study of T cells after posttransplantation cyclophosphamide. J gave up 8 bases and V 1 base, and 2 bases lay outside the gene matches. CDR1 and CDR2 from the germline V gene are MNHEY and SVGAGI. The CDR3 is 14 amino acids. Busulfan-fludarabine conditioning, marrow transplant, and cyclophosphamide on days +3 and +4 were administered. Note on this clone: No antigen is known for it.

Whole-study findings and limits: After PTCy, TRB diversity resembled that of CNI/methotrexate controls. Tissue-infiltrating T cells from skin or gut overlapped little with blood T cells. Later post-transplant blood repertoires were often dominated by donor CD8+ memory clones.

The assay was immunoSEQ multiplex PCR, and TCRdb's table has in-frame clones only and misses some. Among 35,000 to 40,000 clones listed, approximately 78% were seen once. This TCR came from a female patient between 40 and 50 years old who received an allogeneic stem cell transplant from a related donor, was CMV-positive, and had no GVHD. Some T cells could come from the graft donor. The sample here was CD4+ T cells sorted from blood, taken 1,800 to 2,000 days after a stem cell transplant with posttransplant cyclophosphamide. This chain joins TRBV6-5 and TRBJ1-6, with 7 nucleotides matching TRBD1. The chain's CDR3 is CASSYFDRDSPLHF. DNA for the CDR3: TGTGCCAGCAGTTACTTCGACAGGGATTCACCCCTCCACTTT.